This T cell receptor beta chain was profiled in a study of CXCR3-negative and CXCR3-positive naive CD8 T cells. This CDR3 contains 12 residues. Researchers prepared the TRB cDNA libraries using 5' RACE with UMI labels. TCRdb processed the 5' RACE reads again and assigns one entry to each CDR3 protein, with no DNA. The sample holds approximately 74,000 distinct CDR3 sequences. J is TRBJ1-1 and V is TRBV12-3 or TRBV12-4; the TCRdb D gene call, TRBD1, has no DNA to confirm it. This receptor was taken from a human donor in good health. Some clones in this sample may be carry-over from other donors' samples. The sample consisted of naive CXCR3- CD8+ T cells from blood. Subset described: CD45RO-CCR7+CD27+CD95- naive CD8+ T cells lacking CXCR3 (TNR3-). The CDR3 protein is CASSQGRAEAFF.